These T cell receptor beta chains were read from a single sample in a study of CD8+CD57+ T cells in acquired aplastic anemia. TCRdb fed the reads into MiXCR, producing one record per CDR3 protein. Seen here are 200,000 to 250,000 distinct CDR3 sequences, 40% to 60% observed once, and the top ten hold just under 20%. Sequenced sample: sorted CD4+, CD8+, or CD8+CD57+ T cells (not recorded which) from PBMCs. The source of these receptors is a human donor with aplastic anemia. The CDR3 runs from the conserved cysteine through the conserved F or W.

J: TRBJ2-1; V: TRBV2; CDR3: CASLVGGAYNEQFF
J: TRBJ2-7; V: TRBV10-2; CDR3: CASYDRGPHEQYF
J: TRBJ2-5; V: TRBV18; CDR3: CASSPGFQETQYF
J: TRBJ2-7; V: TRBV7-3; CDR3: CASSLNSGQGDYEQYF
J: TRBJ2-5; V: TRBV29-1; CDR3: CSVSGGAYGETQYF
J: TRBJ2-7; V: TRBV29-1; CDR3: CSAVGNGYEQYF
J: TRBJ1-2; V: TRBV27; CDR3: CASSPGGGGGYTF
J: TRBJ1-5; V: TRBV20-1; CDR3: CSARDPLAWGNQPQHF
J: TRBJ2-1; V: TRBV4-1; CDR3: CASSQEVLAGGRNEQFF
J: TRBJ2-7; V: TRBV6-5; CDR3: CASSLGGVSLYEQYF
J: TRBJ2-2; V: TRBV7-8; CDR3: CASSLRQGSAGELFF
J: TRBJ1-1; V: TRBV2; CDR3: CASSLGLENTEAFF
J: TRBJ2-3; V: TRBV2; CDR3: CARTHARDRASDTQYF
J: TRBJ2-6; V: TRBV5-1; CDR3: CASSPPGQPSGANVLTF
J: TRBJ1-4; V: TRBV10-3; CDR3: CASAGYQGEKLSF
J: TRBJ2-1; V: TRBV11-3; CDR3: CASSLDARRYNEQFF
J: TRBJ1-4; V: TRBV5-1; CDR3: CASSLGTVSTTNEKLFF
J: TRBJ1-2; V: TRBV2; CDR3: CASSPPRDRNHGYTF
J: TRBJ1-3; V: TRBV2; CDR3: CASSMGGPGNTIYF
J: TRBJ2-3; V: TRBV15; CDR3: CATIMTEPSTDTQYF
J: TRBJ1-5; V: TRBV6-4; CDR3: CASSHIGNQPQHF
J: TRBJ1-6; V: TRBV5-1; CDR3: CASSLPPGQGAESPLHF
J: TRBJ2-3; V: TRBV12-3/TRBV12-4; CDR3: CASTRWGTDTQYF
J: TRBJ1-5; V: TRBV6-1; CDR3: CASSEDGGGGNQPQHF
J: TRBJ1-5; V: TRBV7-8; CDR3: CASSYYRDFRNQPQHF
J: TRBJ2-1; V: TRBV28; CDR3: CASSSQVANNEQFF
J: TRBJ2-1; V: TRBV20-1; CDR3: CSARPENEQFF
J: TRBJ1-5; V: TRBV19; CDR3: CASSQQGLGNQPQHF
J: TRBJ1-3; V: TRBV3-1; CDR3: CASSKGSGNTIYF
J: TRBJ2-1; V: TRBV6-5; CDR3: CASSPRVGRGGLNKQFF
J: TRBJ2-1; V: TRBV4-1; CDR3: CASSSYNEQFF
J: TRBJ1-2; V: TRBV7-2; CDR3: CASSLTGQAIITAF
J: TRBJ1-2; V: TRBV6-6; CDR3: CASSKLQAGGGYTF
J: TRBJ1-6; V: TRBV10-2; CDR3: CASSNIDSYNSPLHF
J: TRBJ1-6; V: TRBV15; CDR3: CATSREDSPLHF
J: TRBJ2-7; V: TRBV19; CDR3: CASSRTGNHEQYF
J: TRBJ2-1; V: TRBV20-1; CDR3: CSARNPGQGLRNEQFF
J: TRBJ1-2; V: TRBV29-1; CDR3: CSVKGGSGVNYGYTF
J: TRBJ1-5; V: TRBV6-1; CDR3: CASSYSSPSEQPQHF
J: TRBJ1-5; V: TRBV2; CDR3: CASDGQSGQPQHF
J: TRBJ1-4; V: TRBV6-5; CDR3: CASSPGPGTEKLFF
J: TRBJ2-7; V: TRBV9; CDR3: CASSTSLAGASYEQYF
J: TRBJ2-1; V: TRBV7-6; CDR3: CASSKGGGSSGGRSNEQFF
J: TRBJ2-6; V: TRBV7-2; CDR3: CASSQDRSSGANVLTF
J: TRBJ2-7; V: TRBV20-1; CDR3: CSADSGNRVEQYF
J: TRBJ2-1; V: TRBV19; CDR3: CASSTTGTGNNEQFF
J: TRBJ1-6; V: TRBV9; CDR3: CASSVSWQGTGGNSPLHF
J: TRBJ2-3; V: TRBV10-1; CDR3: CASSASLSLADTQYF
J: TRBJ1-2; V: TRBV9; CDR3: CASSARGQATISGNTF
J: TRBJ1-2; V: TRBV7-6; CDR3: CASSVPGADDDGYTF
J: TRBJ2-3; V: TRBV2; CDR3: CASRSRDFTTDTQYF
J: TRBJ1-4; V: TRBV12-3/TRBV12-4; CDR3: CASRTGINEKLFF
J: TRBJ1-2; V: TRBV20-1; CDR3: CRGGTEGGYTF
J: TRBJ1-2; V: TRBV7-9; CDR3: CASSLVGASNYGYTF
J: -; V: TRBV6-1; CDR3: CASQGLAGDSHEQFF